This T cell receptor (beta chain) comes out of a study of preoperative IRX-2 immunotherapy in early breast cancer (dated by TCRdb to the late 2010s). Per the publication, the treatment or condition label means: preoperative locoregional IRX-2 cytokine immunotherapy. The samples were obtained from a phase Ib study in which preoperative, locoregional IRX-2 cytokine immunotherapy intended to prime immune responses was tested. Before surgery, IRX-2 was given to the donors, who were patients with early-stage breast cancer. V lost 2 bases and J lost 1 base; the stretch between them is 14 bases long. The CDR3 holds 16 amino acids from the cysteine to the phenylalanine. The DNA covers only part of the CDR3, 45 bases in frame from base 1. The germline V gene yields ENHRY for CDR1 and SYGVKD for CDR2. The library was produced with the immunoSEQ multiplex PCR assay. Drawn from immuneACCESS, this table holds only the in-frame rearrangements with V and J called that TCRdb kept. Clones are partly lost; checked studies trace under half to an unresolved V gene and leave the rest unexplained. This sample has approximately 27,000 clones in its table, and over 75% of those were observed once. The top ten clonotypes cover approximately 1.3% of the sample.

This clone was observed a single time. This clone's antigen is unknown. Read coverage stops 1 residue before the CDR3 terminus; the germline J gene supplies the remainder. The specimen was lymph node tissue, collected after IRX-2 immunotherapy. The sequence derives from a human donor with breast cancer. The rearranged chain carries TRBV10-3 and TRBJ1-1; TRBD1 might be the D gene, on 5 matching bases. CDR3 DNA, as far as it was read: TGTGCCATCAGTGAGCTCCCCGTTGGGGGGAACACTGAAGCTTTC. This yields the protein CAISELPVGGNTEAF. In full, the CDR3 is CAISELPVGGNTEAFF.